A selection of T cell receptor beta chains follows, all from one sample in a study of CD8 T cells in Susac syndrome. TCRdb fed the immunoSEQ multiplex PCR reads into MiXCR, producing one record per CDR3 protein. The table has about 160,000 distinct CDR3 sequences, just under 95% seen once. The sequencing sample was made of CD4+ T cells from PBMCs. The receptors were sampled from a human donor in good health. The CDR3 runs from the conserved cysteine through the conserved F or W. The order of the fields is V gene, clone size, J gene, D gene, CDR3 DNA, CDR3 protein. D genes are given only for firm matches. Clone sizes are given selectively: once, few, many, or a class where the clone is expanded.

v_gene: TRBV2; abundance: NA; j_gene: TRBJ2-7; d_gene: NA; CDR3nt: TGTGCCAGCAGGGCGAGCTCCTACGAGCAGTACTTC; CDR3aa: CASRASSYEQYF
v_gene: TRBV3-1; abundance: few; j_gene: TRBJ2-1; d_gene: NA; CDR3nt: TGTGCCAGCAGCCAGGGGAGGAACAATGAGCAGTTCTTC; CDR3aa: CASSQGRNNEQFF
v_gene: TRBV20-1; abundance: NA; j_gene: TRBJ1-4; d_gene: NA; CDR3nt: TGCAGTGCTAGAGATCAGGGGTCCGGCTCCGAAAAACTGTTTTTT; CDR3aa: CSARDQGSGSEKLFF
v_gene: TRBV3-1; abundance: NA; j_gene: TRBJ1-2; d_gene: NA; CDR3nt: TGTGCCAGCAGCCAAGATCCAGGGGCAGACTATGGCTACACCTTC; CDR3aa: CASSQDPGADYGYTF
v_gene: TRBV12-3/TRBV12-4; abundance: once; j_gene: TRBJ2-2; d_gene: TRBD1; CDR3nt: TGTGCCAGCAGGGGTACAGGGGACACCGGGGAGCTGTTTTTT; CDR3aa: CASRGTGDTGELFF
v_gene: TRBV29-1; abundance: NA; j_gene: TRBJ2-7; d_gene: NA; CDR3nt: TGCAGCGTTGGAACGTCCTACGAGCAGTACTTC; CDR3aa: CSVGTSYEQYF
v_gene: TRBV7-3; abundance: once; j_gene: TRBJ2-3; d_gene: TRBD1; CDR3nt: TGTGCCAGCAGCCCTGCCGGGACAGCGACAGATACGCAGTATTTT; CDR3aa: CASSPAGTATDTQYF
v_gene: TRBV5-1; abundance: NA; j_gene: TRBJ1-5; d_gene: NA; CDR3nt: TGCGCCAGCAGCTTGGCTGGGGACAGCAATCAGCCCCAGCATTTT; CDR3aa: CASSLAGDSNQPQHF
v_gene: TRBV2; abundance: NA; j_gene: TRBJ1-1; d_gene: NA; CDR3nt: TGTGCCAGCAGTGATGACTACGGGAACACTGAAGCTTTCTTT; CDR3aa: CASSDDYGNTEAFF
v_gene: TRBV20-1; abundance: NA; j_gene: TRBJ1-2; d_gene: TRBD1; CDR3nt: TGCAGCGCGCGCACAGGGGGCTGGGGCTACACCTTC; CDR3aa: CSARTGGWGYTF
v_gene: TRBV9; abundance: NA; j_gene: TRBJ2-3; d_gene: TRBD2; CDR3nt: TGTGCCAGCAGCGTGAACCCGGGACTAGCGGGGGGGACAGATACGCAGTATTTT; CDR3aa: CASSVNPGLAGGTDTQYF
v_gene: TRBV5-4; abundance: NA; j_gene: TRBJ2-5; d_gene: TRBD1; CDR3nt: TGTGCCAGCAGCTCTGATTCGGGACAGGGGACGAAGACCCAGTACTTC; CDR3aa: CASSSDSGQGTKTQYF
v_gene: TRBV7-6; abundance: NA; j_gene: TRBJ2-7; d_gene: TRBD2; CDR3nt: TGTGCCAGCAGCTTGGGAGGGGCCGGCCACGAGCAGTACTTC; CDR3aa: CASSLGGAGHEQYF
v_gene: TRBV6-1; abundance: NA; j_gene: TRBJ2-7; d_gene: TRBD2; CDR3nt: TGTGCCAGCAGTGAAGCGGGGTATTGGGGAGGGTTCGAGCAGTACTTC; CDR3aa: CASSEAGYWGGFEQYF
v_gene: TRBV7-7; abundance: NA; j_gene: TRBJ2-5; d_gene: NA; CDR3nt: TGTGCCAGCAGCACCGGGACTCGCGAGACCCAGTACTTC; CDR3aa: CASSTGTRETQYF
v_gene: TRBV7-6; abundance: NA; j_gene: TRBJ1-4; d_gene: NA; CDR3nt: TGTGCCAGCAGCTTACGAACAGGGTTCACTAATGAAAAACTGTTTTTT; CDR3aa: CASSLRTGFTNEKLFF
v_gene: TRBV29-1; abundance: NA; j_gene: TRBJ1-5; d_gene: TRBD1; CDR3nt: TGCAGCGTTGCCGGGACAGGAGATCAGCCCCAGCATTTT; CDR3aa: CSVAGTGDQPQHF
v_gene: TRBV11-2; abundance: NA; j_gene: TRBJ2-5; d_gene: NA; CDR3nt: TGTGCCAGCAGCTTACTCGGGGTGGAAGCGGAGACCCAGTACTTC; CDR3aa: CASSLLGVEAETQYF
v_gene: TRBV29-1; abundance: NA; j_gene: TRBJ1-1; d_gene: TRBD1; CDR3nt: TGCAGCGCGTCACAGGGGGCGACGGACACTGAAGCTTTCTTT; CDR3aa: CSASQGATDTEAFF
v_gene: TRBV3-1; abundance: NA; j_gene: TRBJ1-2; d_gene: NA; CDR3nt: TGTGCCAGCAGCCAAGACCGGGCTGGCGGCTACACCTTC; CDR3aa: CASSQDRAGGYTF
v_gene: TRBV15; abundance: NA; j_gene: TRBJ2-3; d_gene: NA; CDR3nt: TGTGCCACCAGCAGGACCGGGGCAGATACGCAGTATTTT; CDR3aa: CATSRTGADTQYF
v_gene: TRBV30; abundance: NA; j_gene: TRBJ1-2; d_gene: NA; CDR3nt: TGTGCCTGGAGCAGGAATAACTATGGCTACACCTTC; CDR3aa: CAWSRNNYGYTF
v_gene: TRBV3-1; abundance: NA; j_gene: TRBJ2-7; d_gene: NA; CDR3nt: TGTGCCAGCCAGGAGGAAGGGGTCTCCTACGAGCAGTACTTC; CDR3aa: CASQEEGVSYEQYF
v_gene: TRBV20-1; abundance: NA; j_gene: TRBJ1-1; d_gene: NA; CDR3nt: TGCAGTGCTAGAGAAGGGGCTAGGGATGAAGCTTTCTTT; CDR3aa: CSAREGARDEAFF
v_gene: TRBV7-2; abundance: NA; j_gene: TRBJ2-7; d_gene: TRBD1; CDR3nt: TGTGCCAGCAGCATCGACAGGGGGAGGGAGCAGTACTTC; CDR3aa: CASSIDRGREQYF
v_gene: TRBV9; abundance: NA; j_gene: TRBJ2-5; d_gene: NA; CDR3nt: TGTGCCAGTGCTGGGGGGGACAAAGAGACCCAGTACTTC; CDR3aa: CASAGGDKETQYF
v_gene: TRBV30; abundance: NA; j_gene: TRBJ1-1; d_gene: NA; CDR3nt: TGTGCCTGGAGTAAGGGCGGGGTCACTGAAGCTTTCTTT; CDR3aa: CAWSKGGVTEAFF
v_gene: TRBV5-4; abundance: once; j_gene: TRBJ2-2; d_gene: NA; CDR3nt: TGTGCCAGCAGCTTGGACAGTACACCGGGGAAGCTGTTTTTT; CDR3aa: CASSLDSTPGKLFF
v_gene: TRBV12-3/TRBV12-4; abundance: NA; j_gene: TRBJ1-5; d_gene: NA; CDR3nt: TGTGCCAGCAGGATGGGCAATCAGCCCCAGCATTTT; CDR3aa: CASRMGNQPQHF
v_gene: TRBV9; abundance: once; j_gene: TRBJ2-5; d_gene: NA; CDR3nt: TGTGCCAGCAGCGAGGGGGTCTCGGGGCAAGAGACCCAGTACTTC; CDR3aa: CASSEGVSGQETQYF
v_gene: TRBV15; abundance: NA; j_gene: TRBJ2-2; d_gene: TRBD2; CDR3nt: TGTGCCACCAGCAGAGATCGGGGAGGGCCGAGGGAGCTGTTTTTT; CDR3aa: CATSRDRGGPRELFF
v_gene: TRBV3-1; abundance: NA; j_gene: TRBJ2-3; d_gene: NA; CDR3nt: TGTGCCAGCAGCCCCGAGAGGGGTACGCAGTATTTT; CDR3aa: CASSPERGTQYF
v_gene: TRBV2; abundance: NA; j_gene: TRBJ1-4; d_gene: TRBD1; CDR3nt: TGTGCCAGCAGTGGACAGGGAAGTGAAAAACTGTTTTTT; CDR3aa: CASSGQGSEKLFF
v_gene: TRBV12-3/TRBV12-4; abundance: NA; j_gene: TRBJ2-1; d_gene: NA; CDR3nt: TGTGCCAGCAGTTTACTGTCACTTGGGGGCAATGAGCAGTTCTTC; CDR3aa: CASSLLSLGGNEQFF
v_gene: TRBV9; abundance: NA; j_gene: TRBJ1-4; d_gene: TRBD1; CDR3nt: TGTGCCAGCCGACAGGGAGTTCGCAATAATGAAAAACTGTTTTTT; CDR3aa: CASRQGVRNNEKLFF
v_gene: TRBV19; abundance: NA; j_gene: TRBJ2-3; d_gene: NA; CDR3nt: TGTGCCAGTAGGGTGGGGCGGTCGTTCACAGATACGCAGTATTTT; CDR3aa: CASRVGRSFTDTQYF
v_gene: TRBV3-1; abundance: NA; j_gene: TRBJ2-3; d_gene: NA; CDR3nt: TGTGCCAGCAGCCGGTACGGGACGACTAGCACAGATACGCAGTATTTT; CDR3aa: CASSRYGTTSTDTQYF
v_gene: TRBV5-4; abundance: NA; j_gene: TRBJ2-1; d_gene: NA; CDR3nt: TGTGCCAGCAGCTTACTCTCGCGTGAGCAGTTCTTC; CDR3aa: CASSLLSREQFF
v_gene: TRBV12-5; abundance: NA; j_gene: TRBJ2-2; d_gene: NA; CDR3nt: TGTGCTAGTGGTTTGCAAACGGCCGGGGAGCTGTTTTTT; CDR3aa: CASGLQTAGELFF
v_gene: TRBV7-9; abundance: NA; j_gene: TRBJ1-1; d_gene: NA; CDR3nt: TGTGCCAGCAGCACCCGGACACAGAACACTGAAGCTTTCTTT; CDR3aa: CASSTRTQNTEAFF
v_gene: TRBV7-8; abundance: NA; j_gene: TRBJ2-7; d_gene: NA; CDR3nt: TGTGCCAGCCGACCGGCCCAATCCTACGAGCAGTACTTC; CDR3aa: CASRPAQSYEQYF
v_gene: TRBV2; abundance: NA; j_gene: TRBJ2-3; d_gene: NA; CDR3nt: TGTGCCAGCGTTTTCACAGATACGCAGTATTTT; CDR3aa: CASVFTDTQYF
v_gene: TRBV30; abundance: NA; j_gene: TRBJ2-5; d_gene: TRBD1; CDR3nt: TGTGCCTGGAGCCCTGGGGGACAGAGAAAGACCCAGTACTTC; CDR3aa: CAWSPGGQRKTQYF